The 14 T cell receptor beta chains presented below share a single source sample, sequenced in a study of blood T cell repertoires in COVID-19. Assay used: immunoSEQ multiplex PCR; TCRdb lists only in-frame clones, some missing. The sample yields approximately 200,000 clones, 86% seen once. Sequencing was done on a sample of PBMCs or T cells enriched from blood (not recorded which). The receptors originated from a woman aged 25 to 45 who had recovered from COVID-19.

The V and J genes are TRBV28 and TRBJ2-7, with TRBD2 matching over 12 bases. This CDR3 spans 20 amino acids. Looked up from germline, CDR1 is MDHEN and CDR2 is SYDVKM. Trimming took 5 bases from V and 1 from J; bases not matched to a gene: 18. CDR3 in amino acids: CASSPPLTSGRIRPSYEQYF. The DNA of the CDR3 is TGTGCCAGCAGTCCCCCCCTGACTAGCGGGAGAATCCGGCCTTCCTACGAGCAGTACTTC.

The CDR3 DNA reads as TGTGCCAGCAGTTTAGAGGGGAACTACGAGCAGTACTTC. This sequence encodes CASSLEGNYEQYF. The chain joins TRBV12-3 or TRBV12-4 to TRBJ2-7, with a possible D match to TRBD1 (5 bases). There are 13 residues in the CDR3. Trimming removed 1 base from V and 3 bases from J, with 7 bases in between.

The chain uses TRBV27 and TRBJ1-1; 9 nucleotides align to TRBD1. Germline V gene lookup returns CDR1 MNHEY and CDR2 SMNVEV (reference sequence). CDR3 length equals 17 residues. V lost 0 bases to trimming and J lost 4 bases; unmatched junction nucleotides: 9. The CDR3 sequence is CASSLSMTGGRATEAFF. Here the CDR3 DNA reads TGTGCCAGCAGTTTATCGATGACAGGGGGGCGGGCCACTGAAGCTTTCTTT.

The chain joins TRBV28 to TRBJ2-3, with 11 bases identical to TRBD2. After removal of 4 bases from V and 3 bases from J, the junction contained 9 bases not matched to a gene. Germline CDR1 MDHEN, CDR2 SYDVKM. The CDR3 consists of 17 residues. This CDR3 is CASSSRLAGMGTDTQYF. The DNA for the CDR3 is TGTGCCAGCAGTTCCCGACTAGCGGGAATGGGGACAGATACGCAGTATTTT.

The chain joins TRBV24-1 to TRBJ2-1; 7 positions agree with TRBD1. This CDR3 contains 19 residues. The V gene end was trimmed by 1 base and the J gene end by 1 base; junction bases not matched to a gene: 12. The germline V gene has CDR1 KGHDR and CDR2 SFDVKD. CDR3 region: CATSDFWGVQGLSYNEQFF. CDR3 DNA: TGTGCCACCAGTGATTTTTGGGGCGTACAGGGGCTATCCTACAATGAGCAGTTCTTC.

The chain joins TRBV6-5 to TRBJ1-3; possible D gene TRBD1, 5 bases. Between the trimmed V and J ends, which lost 6 bases and 1 base, there was a span of 13 bases. The CDR3 contains 15 residues. From germline, CDR1 is MNHEY and CDR2 SVGAGI. The CDR3: CASRDAGTSGNTIYF. The CDR3 nucleotides are TGTGCCAGCAGAGACGCAGGGACTTCTGGAAACACCATATATTTT.

The chain uses TRBV18 and TRBJ1-2, with D maybe TRBD1 (5 bases). Trimming removed 3 bases at V and 11 bases at J, with 22 bases between. Germline V lookup: CDR1 KGHSH, CDR2 LQKENI. The CDR3 totals 15 residues. The CDR3 loop is CASSPGSPGGAAYTF. CDR3 in DNA: TGTGCCAGCTCACCCGGGTCCCCAGGAGGGGCAGCGTACACCTTC.

V usage is TRBV29-1 and J usage is TRBJ2-3; D remains unclear. Trimming removed 0 bases at V and 10 bases at J, with 11 bases between. Germline V gene data show CDR1 as SQVTM and CDR2 as ANQGSEA. CDR3 length: 12 residues. CDR3 DNA sequence: TGCAGCGTTGAAGATGAAGGCCAGGCGCAGTATTTT. It yields the protein CSVEDEGQAQYF.

This chain uses TRBV28 with TRBJ2-4; D is perhaps TRBD2 (6 bases). The CDR3 spans 13 residues. Germline-derived CDR1 and CDR2 are MDHEN and SYDVKM. V lost 5 bases and J lost 6, with 11 bases in between. DNA for the CDR3: TGTGCCAGCAGTCAAAACGGGAGAAACATTCAGTACTTC. As protein: CASSQNGRNIQYF.

In nucleotides, the CDR3 is TGTGCCATCAGAAGACTAGCGGGAGGGCCCCGGAACACCGGGGAGCTGTTTTTT. This encodes CAIRRLAGGPRNTGELFF. This chain joins TRBV10-3 and TRBJ2-2; TRBD2 matches at 14 bases. V shed 6 bases, J shed 1 base, and the junction held 7 bases outside the gene matches. The CDR3 sequence is 18 residues long. Germline V CDR1 and CDR2: ENHRY, SYGVKD.

The chain employs TRBV4-2 and TRBJ2-2; TRBD2 might be the D (5 bases). The germline V and J ends were trimmed by 0 bases and 0 bases, with 8 bases remaining between them. Per the germline V gene, CDR1 is LGHNA and CDR2 is YNFKEQ. The CDR3 has 16 amino acids. The CDR3 DNA is TGTGCCAGCAGCCAAGAGGCGGGTGCGAACACCGGGGAGCTGTTTTTT. It codes for CASSQEAGANTGELFF.

The CDR3: CASSTFQGNTEAFF. CDR3 DNA: TGTGCCAGCAGTACATTTCAGGGGAACACTGAAGCTTTCTTT. The gene calls are TRBV28 and TRBJ1-1; tentatively, D is TRBD1 (5 bases). The CDR3 spans 14 residues. The V and J ends lost 5 bases and 1 base respectively, with 11 bases between them. Germline V gene lookup returns CDR1 MDHEN and CDR2 SYDVKM.

The genes are TRBV5-1 and TRBJ2-2, with 8 bases aligning to TRBD2. The junction had 4 bases not matched to a gene; V was cut back by 4 bases and J by 2 bases. This CDR3 region has 15 residues. Germline CDR1 reads SGHRS; CDR2 reads YFSETQ. The CDR3: CASSKAGVNTGELFF. In DNA form, the CDR3 reads TGCGCCAGCAGCAAAGCGGGAGTTAACACCGGGGAGCTGTTTTTT.

This rearrangement joins TRBV27 to TRBJ1-2; TRBD1 aligns across 10 bases. This CDR3 comprises 15 residues. V lost 3 bases, J lost 6 bases, and 7 bases stayed unmatched. Germline values: CDR1 MNHEY, CDR2 SMNVEV (reference sequence). The CDR3 nucleotides read TGTGCCAGCAGTTTCCTCCGGGACAGGGGAAATGGCTACACCTTC. Amino acid sequence: CASSFLRDRGNGYTF.